This TCR beta chain was recorded in a study of regulatory T cells in long-lasting Graves disease. Assembly of TCR beta libraries relied on iRepertoire HTBI primers together with Arm-PCR of CDR3 regions. Using its own MiXCR run on the multiplex PCR reads, TCRdb lists one record per CDR3 protein. The sample has 300,000 to 400,000 distinct CDR3 sequences; about a sixth are singletons. Remarks on this clonotype: Since a much larger clone is just one base distant, this may be a read error.

Time point denoted: newly diagnosed GD, antithyroid drugs for less than 3 months. Making the TCR library involved RNA that had been extracted from PBMCs. Criteria from the American Thyroid Association guidelines were applied to diagnose Graves' disease. The data were also submitted as part of a second study, on T cells in Graves' hyperthyroidism and ophthalmopathy. As that report states: Model-based prediction identified ophthalmopathy a median 6.5 months prior to its onset.

The sample here was peripheral blood mononuclear cells (PBMCs), taken at new diagnosis, from a patient treated with antithyroid drugs. This receptor was taken from a man aged 40-49 years with Graves disease.

The CDR3 is CASTVPGDFNNEQFF. In nucleotides, the CDR3 is TGTGCCAGCACCGTACCGGGCGACTTCAACAATGAGCAGTTCTTC. The V and J genes are TRBV6-1 and TRBJ2-1; no definite D call. This CDR3 is built from 15 residues. Germline CDR1 is MNHNS and CDR2 is SASEGT. Trimming left V 7 bases short and J 5 bases short, with 18 bases between.